This T cell receptor (beta chain) was captured by sequencing in a study of blood T cell repertoires in COVID-19. Study-wide context: The United States, Italy and Spain supplied acute and convalescent COVID-19 samples.

The junction had 22 bases not matched to a gene; V was cut back by 1 base and J by 3 bases. Germline values: CDR1 SGHRS, CDR2 YFSETQ. The CDR3 is 21 amino acids. This table comes from immunoSEQ multiplex PCR, and its TCRdb copy is limited to in-frame clones, with some not included. The data show fewer than 250,000 clones, around 86% seen once. This chain joins TRBV5-1 and TRBJ2-3, with TRBD2 identical over 8 bases. The receptor was derived from a woman between 35 and 50 years old with acute COVID-19. Sequencing was performed on PBMCs or T cells enriched from blood (not recorded which). Here the CDR3 DNA reads TGCGCCAGCAGCTTGATCGGGGCCGTCGGTACTAGCGGAAAGCAAACAGATACGCAGTATTTT. It codes for CASSLIGAVGTSGKQTDTQYF.